A selection of T cell receptor beta chains follows, all from one sample in a study of cytotoxic CD8 clonotypes in ibrutinib-treated CLL. The protocol was immunoSEQ multiplex PCR, while the TCRdb copy is restricted to in-frame clones and leaves out a portion. This sample has fewer than 300,000 clones, with approximately 76% found just once. The source was PBMCs, collected at disease progression, from a patient treated with ibrutinib. The receptors come from a human donor with chronic lymphocytic leukemia. Both conserved end residues are part of each CDR3. The D gene is left open where the match is weak. Size values are once, few and many counts, or a class for expanded clones, and some rows have none.

D	V	size	J	CDR3	DNA
NA	TRBV18	NA	TRBJ1-5	CASSPTSYGVNQPQHF	TGTGCCAGCTCACCGACCTCCTATGGAGTCAATCAGCCCCAGCATTTT
TRBD1	TRBV29-1	few	TRBJ2-2	CSVRDRTNTGELFF	TGCAGCGTTCGGGACAGGACGAACACCGGGGAGCTGTTTTTT
NA	TRBV7-2	NA	TRBJ2-7	CASSLRGGSSYEQYF	TGTGCCAGCAGCCTCCGTGGAGGAAGCTCCTACGAGCAGTACTTC
NA	TRBV19	NA	TRBJ1-4	CASSIDLGGTNEKLFF	TGTGCCAGTAGTATAGATCTGGGGGGAACTAATGAAAAACTGTTTTTT
TRBD2	TRBV27	once	TRBJ2-5	CASSLMGGETQYF	TGTGCCAGCAGTTTAATGGGGGGGGAGACCCAGTACTTC
NA	TRBV5-1	once	TRBJ2-2	CASSSQSNTGELFF	TGCGCCAGCAGCTCACAGTCGAACACCGGGGAGCTGTTTTTT
NA	TRBV6-5	NA	TRBJ1-1	CASSRGTFNTEAFF	TGTGCCAGCAGTCGCGGGACATTCAACACTGAAGCTTTCTTT
NA	TRBV10-3	NA	TRBJ2-7	CAISESTGYEQYF	TGTGCCATCAGTGAGTCGACGGGATACGAGCAGTACTTC
NA	TRBV5-4	NA	TRBJ1-2	CASSGGHGTSRHYGYTF	TGTGCCAGCAGCGGGGGACACGGGACATCTCGCCACTATGGCTACACCTTC
NA	TRBV7-3	NA	TRBJ2-2	CASRIGATGELFF	TGTGCCAGCAGGATTGGTGCCACCGGGGAGCTGTTTTTT
NA	TRBV6-6	NA	TRBJ1-1	CASSYSASVDTEAFF	TGTGCCAGCAGTTACTCCGCGAGTGTAGACACTGAAGCTTTCTTT
TRBD1	TRBV2	NA	TRBJ2-7	CASMRTGNYEQYF	TGTGCCAGCATGAGGACAGGCAACTACGAGCAGTACTTC
NA	TRBV2	NA	TRBJ2-7	CASRGPIDGYEQYF	TGTGCCAGCAGGGGACCGATAGATGGCTACGAGCAGTACTTC
NA	TRBV27	NA	TRBJ1-5	CASSFAGASQPQHF	TGTGCCAGCAGTTTTGCAGGGGCAAGTCAGCCCCAGCATTTT
TRBD1	TRBV15	NA	TRBJ2-5	CATSDHGTEQETQYF	TGTGCCACCAGCGACCACGGGACAGAGCAAGAGACCCAGTACTTC
TRBD1	TRBV4-1	NA	TRBJ2-7	CASSQEETGGFYEQYF	TGCGCCAGCAGCCAAGAAGAGACAGGGGGATTTTACGAGCAGTACTTC
NA	TRBV19	NA	TRBJ1-3	CAIERGDLAGNTIYF	TGTGCCATCGAGAGGGGGGACCTAGCTGGAAACACCATATATTTT
NA	TRBV4-2	NA	TRBJ2-7	CASSQDQSDGSYEQYF	TGTGCCAGCAGCCAAGATCAGAGTGACGGATCCTACGAGCAGTACTTC